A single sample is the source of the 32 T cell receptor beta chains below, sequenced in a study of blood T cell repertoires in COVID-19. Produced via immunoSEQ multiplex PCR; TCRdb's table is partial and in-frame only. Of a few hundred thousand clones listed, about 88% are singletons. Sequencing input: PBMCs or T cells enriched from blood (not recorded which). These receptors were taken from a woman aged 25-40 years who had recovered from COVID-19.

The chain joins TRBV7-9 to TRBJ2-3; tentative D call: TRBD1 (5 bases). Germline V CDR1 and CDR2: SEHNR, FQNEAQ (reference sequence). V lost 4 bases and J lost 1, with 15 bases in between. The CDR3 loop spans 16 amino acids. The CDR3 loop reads CASSSWTSPGTDTQYF. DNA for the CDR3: TGTGCCAGCAGCTCATGGACATCTCCTGGCACAGATACGCAGTATTTT.

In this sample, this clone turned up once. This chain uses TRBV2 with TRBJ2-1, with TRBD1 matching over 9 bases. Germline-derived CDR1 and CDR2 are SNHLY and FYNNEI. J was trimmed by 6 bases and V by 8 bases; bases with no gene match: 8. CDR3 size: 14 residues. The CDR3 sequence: CASLGDRASNEQFF. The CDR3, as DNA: TGTGCCAGCTTGGGGGACAGGGCCTCCAATGAGCAGTTCTTC.

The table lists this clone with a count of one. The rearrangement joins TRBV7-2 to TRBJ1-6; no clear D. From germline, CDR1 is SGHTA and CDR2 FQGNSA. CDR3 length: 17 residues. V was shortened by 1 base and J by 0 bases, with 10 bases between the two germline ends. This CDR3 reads CASSLEGRSSYNSPLHF. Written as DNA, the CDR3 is TGTGCCAGCAGCTTAGAAGGGAGGAGCTCCTATAATTCACCCCTCCACTTT.

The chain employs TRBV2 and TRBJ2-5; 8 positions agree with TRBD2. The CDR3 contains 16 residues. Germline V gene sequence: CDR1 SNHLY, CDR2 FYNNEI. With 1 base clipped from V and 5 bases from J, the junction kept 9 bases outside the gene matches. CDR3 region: CASSEEFPGGTETQYF. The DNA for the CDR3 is TGTGCCAGCAGTGAAGAGTTCCCGGGAGGGACGGAGACCCAGTACTTC.

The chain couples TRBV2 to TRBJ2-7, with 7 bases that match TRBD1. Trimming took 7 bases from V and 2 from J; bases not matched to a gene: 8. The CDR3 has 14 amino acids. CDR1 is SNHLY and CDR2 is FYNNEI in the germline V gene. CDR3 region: CASNRGQRTYEQYF. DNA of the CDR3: TGTGCCAGCAATAGGGGACAGCGGACCTACGAGCAGTACTTC.

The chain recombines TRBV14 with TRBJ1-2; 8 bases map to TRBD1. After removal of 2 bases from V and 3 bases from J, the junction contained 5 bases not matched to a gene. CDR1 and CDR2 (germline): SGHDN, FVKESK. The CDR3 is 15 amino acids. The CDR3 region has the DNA TGTGCCAGCAGCCAATTCGGGACAGGCTACTATGGCTACACCTTC. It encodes CASSQFGTGYYGYTF.

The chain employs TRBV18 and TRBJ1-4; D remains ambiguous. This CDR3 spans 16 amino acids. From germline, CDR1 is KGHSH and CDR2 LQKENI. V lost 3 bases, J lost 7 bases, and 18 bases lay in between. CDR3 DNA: TGTGCCAGCTCACCGATGGACGCGGGGTTGGGTGAAAAACTGTTTTTT. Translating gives CASSPMDAGLGEKLFF.

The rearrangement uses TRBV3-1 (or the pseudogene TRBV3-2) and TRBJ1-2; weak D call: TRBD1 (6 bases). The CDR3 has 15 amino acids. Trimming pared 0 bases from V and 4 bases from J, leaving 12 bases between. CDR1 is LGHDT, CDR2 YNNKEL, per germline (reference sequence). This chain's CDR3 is CASSQDIPRGYGYTF. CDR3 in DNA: TGTGCCAGCAGCCAAGATATTCCCAGGGGCTATGGCTACACCTTC.

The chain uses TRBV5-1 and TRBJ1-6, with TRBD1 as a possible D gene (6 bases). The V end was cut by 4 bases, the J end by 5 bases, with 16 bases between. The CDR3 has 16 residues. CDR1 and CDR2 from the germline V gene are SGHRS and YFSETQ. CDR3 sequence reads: CASSQRTAANNSPLHF. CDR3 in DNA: TGCGCCAGCAGCCAGAGGACAGCCGCTAATAATTCACCCCTCCACTTT.

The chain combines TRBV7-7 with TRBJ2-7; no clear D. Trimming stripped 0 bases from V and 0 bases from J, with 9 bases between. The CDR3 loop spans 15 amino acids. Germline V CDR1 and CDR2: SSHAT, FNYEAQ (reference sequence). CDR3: CASSLAVGSSYEQYF. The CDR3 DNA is TGTGCCAGCAGCTTAGCCGTTGGCAGCTCCTACGAGCAGTACTTC.

This CDR3 is CASDQRQGQDTQYF. Written as DNA, the CDR3 is TGTGCCAGCGACCAACGACAGGGTCAAGATACGCAGTATTTT. The V and J genes are TRBV6-5 and TRBJ2-3; 7 bases fit TRBD1. The CDR3 sequence is 14 residues long. Germline assignment: CDR1 MNHEY and CDR2 SVGAGI. V lost 8 bases, J lost 5 bases, and 10 bases stayed unmatched.

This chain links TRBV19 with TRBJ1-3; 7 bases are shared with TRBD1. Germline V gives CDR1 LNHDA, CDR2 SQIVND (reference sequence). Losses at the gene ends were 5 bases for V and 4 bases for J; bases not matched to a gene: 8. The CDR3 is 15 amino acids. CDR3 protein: CASSALTGFGNTIYF. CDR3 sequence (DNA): TGTGCCAGTAGTGCCTTGACAGGGTTCGGAAACACCATATATTTT.

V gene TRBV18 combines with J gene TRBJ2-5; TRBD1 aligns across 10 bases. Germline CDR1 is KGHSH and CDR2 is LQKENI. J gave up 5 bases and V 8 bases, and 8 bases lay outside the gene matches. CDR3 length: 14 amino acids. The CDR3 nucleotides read TGTGCCAGCGGGACCGGGACAGGGGAGGAGACCCAGTACTTC. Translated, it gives CASGTGTGEETQYF.

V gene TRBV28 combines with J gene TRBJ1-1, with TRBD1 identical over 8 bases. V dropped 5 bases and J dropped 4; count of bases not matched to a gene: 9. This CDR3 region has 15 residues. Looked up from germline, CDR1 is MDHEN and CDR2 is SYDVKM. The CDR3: CASSLGGRGRTEAFF. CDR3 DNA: TGTGCCAGCAGTCTAGGAGGCAGGGGGCGCACTGAAGCTTTCTTT.

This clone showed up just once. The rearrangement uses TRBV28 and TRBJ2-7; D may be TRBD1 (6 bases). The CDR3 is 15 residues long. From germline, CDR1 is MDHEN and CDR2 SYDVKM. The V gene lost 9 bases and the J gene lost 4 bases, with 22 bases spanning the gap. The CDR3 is CARSLTGTLLYEQYF. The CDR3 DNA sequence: TGTGCCAGATCCCTTACAGGGACCCTTCTTTACGAGCAGTACTTC.

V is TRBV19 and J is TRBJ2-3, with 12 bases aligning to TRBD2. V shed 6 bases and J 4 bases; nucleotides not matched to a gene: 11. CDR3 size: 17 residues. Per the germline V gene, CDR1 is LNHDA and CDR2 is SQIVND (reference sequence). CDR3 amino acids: CASRPSGGASFSDTQYF. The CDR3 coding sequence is TGTGCCAGTAGACCTAGCGGGGGGGCCAGTTTCTCAGATACGCAGTATTTT.

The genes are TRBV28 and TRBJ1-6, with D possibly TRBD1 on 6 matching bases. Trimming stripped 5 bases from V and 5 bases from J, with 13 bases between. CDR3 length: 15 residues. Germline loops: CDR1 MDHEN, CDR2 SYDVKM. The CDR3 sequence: CASSPPGQDNSPLHF. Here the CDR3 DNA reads TGTGCCAGCAGTCCCCCGGGACAAGATAATTCACCCCTCCACTTT.

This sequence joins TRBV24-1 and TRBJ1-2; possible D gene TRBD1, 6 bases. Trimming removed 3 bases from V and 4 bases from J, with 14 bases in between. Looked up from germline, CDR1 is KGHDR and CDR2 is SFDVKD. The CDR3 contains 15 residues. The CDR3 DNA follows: TGTGCCACCAGTGATGCAGATCCACAGGGCTATGGCTACACCTTC. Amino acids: CATSDADPQGYGYTF.

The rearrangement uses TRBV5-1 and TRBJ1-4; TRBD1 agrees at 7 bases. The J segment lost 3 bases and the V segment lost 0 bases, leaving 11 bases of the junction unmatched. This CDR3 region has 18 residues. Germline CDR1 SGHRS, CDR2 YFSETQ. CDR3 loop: CASSLARQGAVANEKLFF. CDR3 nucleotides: TGCGCCAGCAGCTTGGCTCGACAGGGCGCGGTGGCTAATGAAAAACTGTTTTTT. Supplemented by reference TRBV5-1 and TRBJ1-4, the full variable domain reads KAGVTQTPRYLIKTRGQQVTLSCSPISGHRSVSWYQQTPGQGLQFLFEYFSETQRNKGNFPGRFSGRQFSNSRSEMNVSTLELGDSALYLCASSLARQGAVANEKLFFGSGTQLSVL.

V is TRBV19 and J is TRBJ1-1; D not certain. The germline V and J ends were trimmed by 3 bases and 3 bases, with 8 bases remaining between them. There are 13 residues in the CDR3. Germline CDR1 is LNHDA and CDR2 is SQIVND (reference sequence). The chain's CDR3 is CASSIELDTEAFF. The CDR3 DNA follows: TGTGCCAGTAGTATCGAACTCGACACTGAAGCTTTCTTT.

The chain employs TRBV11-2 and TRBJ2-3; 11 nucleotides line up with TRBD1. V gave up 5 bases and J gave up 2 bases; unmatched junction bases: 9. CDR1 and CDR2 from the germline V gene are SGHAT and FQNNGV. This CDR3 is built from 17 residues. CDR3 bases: TGTGCCAGCAGCCCAACTGGGACAGGGGGACCCACAGATACGCAGTATTTT. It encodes CASSPTGTGGPTDTQYF.

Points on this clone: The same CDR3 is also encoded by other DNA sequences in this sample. CDR3: CASSLDPGSNTGELFF. The CDR3 DNA is TGTGCCAGCAGCTTGGATCCCGGTTCGAACACCGGGGAGCTGTTTTTT. The V and J genes are TRBV5-4 and TRBJ2-2; no firm D call. The CDR3 has 16 amino acids. Between the trimmed V and J ends, which lost 0 bases and 0 bases, there was a span of 9 bases. From germline, CDR1 is SGHNT and CDR2 YYREEE (reference sequence).

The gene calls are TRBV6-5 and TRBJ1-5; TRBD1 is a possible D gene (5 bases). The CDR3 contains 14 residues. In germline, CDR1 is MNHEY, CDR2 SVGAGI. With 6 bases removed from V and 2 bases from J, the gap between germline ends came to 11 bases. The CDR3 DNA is TGTGCCAGCAGACTTACGGGGGGCAATCAGCCCCAGCATTTT. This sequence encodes CASRLTGGNQPQHF.

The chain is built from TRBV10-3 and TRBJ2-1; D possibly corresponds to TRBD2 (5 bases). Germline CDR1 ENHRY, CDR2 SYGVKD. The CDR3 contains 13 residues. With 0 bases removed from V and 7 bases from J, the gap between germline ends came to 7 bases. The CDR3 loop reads CAISESRRNEQFF. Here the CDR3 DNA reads TGTGCCATCAGTGAGTCGAGGAGGAATGAGCAGTTCTTC.

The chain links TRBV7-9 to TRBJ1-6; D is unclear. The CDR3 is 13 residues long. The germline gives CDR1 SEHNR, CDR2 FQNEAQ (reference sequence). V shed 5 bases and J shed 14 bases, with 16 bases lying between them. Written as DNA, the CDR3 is TGTGCCAGCAGCAGGGATCCCTCCCCGGCCCTCCACTTT. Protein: CASSRDPSPALHF.

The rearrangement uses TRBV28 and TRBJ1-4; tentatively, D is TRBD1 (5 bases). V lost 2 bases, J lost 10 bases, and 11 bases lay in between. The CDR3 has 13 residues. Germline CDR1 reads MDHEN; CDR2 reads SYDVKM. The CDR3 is CASSLKPGGKLFF. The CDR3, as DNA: TGTGCCAGCAGTTTAAAACCGGGGGGAAAACTGTTTTTT. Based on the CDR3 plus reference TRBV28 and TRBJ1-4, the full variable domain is DVKVTQSSRYLVKRTGEKVFLECVQDMDHENMFWYRQDPGLGLRLIYFSYDVKMKEKGDIPEGYSVSREKKERFSLILESASTNQTSMYLCASSLKPGGKLFFGSGTQLSVL.

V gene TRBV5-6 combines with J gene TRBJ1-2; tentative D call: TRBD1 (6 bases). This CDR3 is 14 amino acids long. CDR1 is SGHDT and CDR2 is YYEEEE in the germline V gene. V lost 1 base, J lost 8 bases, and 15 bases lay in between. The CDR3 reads CASSLWLGAGGYTF. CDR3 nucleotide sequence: TGTGCCAGCAGCTTGTGGCTGGGGGCAGGAGGCTACACCTTC. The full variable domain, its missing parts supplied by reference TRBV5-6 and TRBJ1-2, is DAGVTQSPTHLIKTRGQQVTLRCSPKSGHDTVSWYQQALGQGPQFIFQYYEEEERQRGNFPDRFSGHQFPNYSSELNVNALLLGDSALYLCASSLWLGAGGYTFGSGTRLTVV.

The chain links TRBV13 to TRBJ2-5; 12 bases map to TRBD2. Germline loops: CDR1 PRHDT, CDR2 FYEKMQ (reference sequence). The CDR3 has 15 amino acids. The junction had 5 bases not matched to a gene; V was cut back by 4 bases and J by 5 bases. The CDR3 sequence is CASSSTSGGLETQYF. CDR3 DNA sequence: TGTGCCAGCAGCTCAACTAGCGGGGGGTTGGAGACCCAGTACTTC.

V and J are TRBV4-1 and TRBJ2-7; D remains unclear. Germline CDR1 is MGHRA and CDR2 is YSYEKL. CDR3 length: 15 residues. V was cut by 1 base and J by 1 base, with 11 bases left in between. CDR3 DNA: TGCGCCAGCAGCCAAGTTCGAACGGTTTCCTACGAGCAGTACTTC. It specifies CASSQVRTVSYEQYF.

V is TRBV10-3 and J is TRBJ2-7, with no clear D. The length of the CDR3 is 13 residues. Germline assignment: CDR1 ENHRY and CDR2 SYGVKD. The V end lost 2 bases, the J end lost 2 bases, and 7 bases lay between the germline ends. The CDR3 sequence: CAISETVTYEQYF. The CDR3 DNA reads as TGTGCCATCAGTGAGACGGTGACCTACGAGCAGTACTTC.

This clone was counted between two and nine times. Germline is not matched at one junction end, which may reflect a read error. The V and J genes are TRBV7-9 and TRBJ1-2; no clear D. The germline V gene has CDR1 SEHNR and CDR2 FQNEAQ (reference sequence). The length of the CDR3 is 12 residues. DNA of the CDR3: TGTGCCAGCAGCCCCATAAACGGACTGATGAACTTC. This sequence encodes CASSPINGLMNF.

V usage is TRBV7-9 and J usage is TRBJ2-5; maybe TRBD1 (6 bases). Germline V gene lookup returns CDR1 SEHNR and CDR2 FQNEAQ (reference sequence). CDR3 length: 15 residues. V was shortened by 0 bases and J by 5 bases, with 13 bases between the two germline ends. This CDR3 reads CASSLARGPGETQYF. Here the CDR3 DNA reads TGTGCCAGCAGCTTAGCCAGGGGACCGGGGGAGACCCAGTACTTC. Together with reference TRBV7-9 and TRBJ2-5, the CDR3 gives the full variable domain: DTGVSQNPRHKITKRGQNVTFRCDPISEHNRLYWYRQTLGQGPEFLTYFQNEAQLEKSRLLSDRFSAERPKGSFSTLEIQRTEQGDSAMYLCASSLARGPGETQYFGPGTRLLVL.